One sample yielded the 27 T cell receptor beta chains listed below, sequenced in a study of regulatory T cells in long-lasting Graves disease. Specified time point: newly diagnosed GD, antithyroid drugs for less than 3 months. Researchers made the TCR library from RNA that was extracted from PBMCs. Through Arm-PCR of CDR3 regions and iRepertoire HTBI primers, TCR beta libraries were built. TCRdb recomputed calls from the multiplex PCR reads with MiXCR, one row per CDR3 protein. The data show over 400,000 distinct CDR3 sequences, 14% seen once. The sample was also linked to a second study, of T cells in Graves' hyperthyroidism and ophthalmopathy.

Here the sequenced sample was peripheral blood mononuclear cells (PBMCs), taken at new diagnosis, from a patient treated with antithyroid drugs. The receptors shown here come from a woman aged 45 to 65 with Graves disease.

This clonotype was found many times. The chain employs TRBV12-3 or TRBV12-4 and TRBJ2-1; 11 bases match TRBD2. The CDR3 totals 13 residues. J was trimmed by 10 bases and V by 5 bases; bases with no gene match: 4. As DNA, the CDR3 is TGTGCCAGCAGTACCCGACTAGCGGGAGAGCAGTTCTTC. Its protein product is CASSTRLAGEQFF.

Worth noting for this clonotype: Relative to the germline gene, one junction end is altered; a read error may explain this. This rearrangement joins TRBV7-2 to TRBJ2-1; D is perhaps TRBD1 or TRBD2 (6 bases each). The CDR3 runs to 17 residues. The germline V gene encodes CDR1 SGHTA and CDR2 FQGNSA. The CDR3 DNA follows: TGTGCCAGCAGCTCAGGTAGGGGGAGGTCCCTGACAAGGGAGCAGCTCTTC. Residues: CASSSGRGRSLTREQLF.

This clonotype was picked up many times. J is TRBJ1-1 and V is TRBV6-1; D remains unclear. The V gene's germline CDR1 is MNHNS and CDR2 SASEGT. V dropped 5 bases and J dropped 3 bases, with 10 bases sitting between them. The CDR3 has 13 residues. In DNA, the CDR3 is TGTGCCAGCAGTTACGAGGGTGACACTGAAGCTTTCTTT. Encoded protein: CASSYEGDTEAFF.

This clonotype was counted a few times. The V gene is TRBV10-1, the J gene TRBJ2-3; D tentatively reads TRBD1 or TRBD2 (5 bases each). CDR3 size: 15 residues. Deletions cut 6 bases from V and 6 bases from J, with 19 bases between. Germline lookup yields CDR1 WNHNN and CDR2 SYGVQD (reference sequence). Here the CDR3 DNA reads TGCGCCAGCAGCCGGGACCGGGAACCTCGGGATACGCAGTATTTT. Translating gives CASSRDREPRDTQYF.

In its sample, this clonotype was seen many times. V is TRBV12-3 or TRBV12-4 and J is TRBJ1-2; 9 positions match TRBD1. The ends lost 3 bases at V and 14 bases at J; junction bases unmatched: 7. The CDR3 is 12 amino acids. Here the CDR3 reads CASSFWTGVVTF. CDR3 sequence (DNA): TGTGCCAGCAGTTTTTGGACAGGGGTGGTGACCTTC.

The chain joins TRBV7-9 to TRBJ2-3; 10 bases match TRBD2. The germline gives CDR1 SEHNR, CDR2 FQNEAQ (reference sequence). This CDR3 has 17 amino acids. J gave up 1 base and V 2 bases, and 6 bases lay outside the gene matches. CDR3 protein: CASSLIPGLAGTDTQYF. The CDR3 DNA sequence: TGTGCCAGCAGCTTAATCCCAGGACTAGCGGGCACAGATACGCAGTATTTT.

This clonotype was picked up a small number of times. This may come from a read error, since a much larger clone is one base off. The chain links TRBV2 to TRBJ1-2; D ambiguous. CDR1 and CDR2 from the germline V gene are SNHLY and FYNNEI. Trimming shortened V by 6 bases and J by 10 bases, and 9 bases separated the two germline ends. The CDR3 is 10 amino acids. The CDR3 nucleotides are TGTGCCAGCAGGGTCTGGGACTACACCTTC. Translation: CASRVWDYTF.

This clonotype has a count of ten or more. V usage is TRBV28 and J usage is TRBJ2-2, with D unresolved. CDR3 length equals 14 residues. Trimming shortened V by 3 bases and J by 2 bases, and 7 bases separated the two germline ends. Germline-derived CDR1 and CDR2 are MDHEN and SYDVKM. The DNA of the CDR3 is TGTGCCAGCAGTTTCGACGGAAACACCGGGGAGCTGTTTTTT. Translating gives CASSFDGNTGELFF.

This clonotype was counted many times. V usage is TRBV5-6 and J usage is TRBJ1-1; D possibly corresponds to TRBD1 (5 bases). V was cut by 4 bases and J by 3 bases, with 13 bases left in between. Germline CDR1 SGHDT, CDR2 YYEEEE. The CDR3 is made up of 14 amino acids. The CDR3 sequence: CASSPGRVDTEAFF. The CDR3 DNA follows: TGTGCCAGCAGCCCGGGACGTGTAGACACTGAAGCTTTCTTT.

This sequence joins TRBV2 and TRBJ2-7, with TRBD2 identical over 7 bases. The J segment lost 0 bases and the V segment lost 0 bases, leaving 2 bases of the junction unmatched. CDR3 length equals 15 residues. Germline V gene lookup returns CDR1 SNHLY and CDR2 FYNNEI. The CDR3 is CASSEARGSSYEQYF. The DNA of the CDR3 is TGTGCCAGCAGTGAAGCTCGCGGGAGCTCCTACGAGCAGTACTTC.

V usage is TRBV19 and J usage is TRBJ1-4, with 8 bases fitting TRBD1. Germline V CDR1 and CDR2: LNHDA, SQIVND (reference sequence). This CDR3 spans 16 amino acids. J was trimmed by 3 bases and V by 5 bases; bases with no gene match: 8. The CDR3 DNA sequence: TGTGCCAGTAGTGTCGGACAGGGAGAGGCTAATGAAAAACTGTTTTTT. Translation gives CASSVGQGEANEKLFF.

The rearrangement joins TRBV24-1 to TRBJ2-5, with D possibly being TRBD2 (5 bases). Germline V gene lookup returns CDR1 KGHDR and CDR2 SFDVKD. V was pared by 1 base and J by 1 base, with 18 bases between. The CDR3 sequence is 18 residues long. CDR3: CATSDFTPLAGRQETQYF. The CDR3 bases are TGTGCCACCAGTGATTTTACGCCGCTGGCGGGTCGCCAAGAGACCCAGTACTTC.

This clonotype occurred many times. The chain recombines TRBV4-1 with TRBJ2-3; a possible D gene is TRBD2 (5 bases). V lost 4 bases and J lost 5, with 19 bases in between. CDR3 size: 16 residues. CDR1 and CDR2 from the germline V gene are MGHRA and YSYEKL. The CDR3 region is CASSPRRSSRGDTQYF. In nucleotides, the CDR3 is TGCGCCAGCAGCCCCCGCCGCTCGAGCCGGGGAGATACGCAGTATTTT.

The sample holds many counts of this clonotype. The J gene is TRBJ2-2, the V gene TRBV3-1, with D possibly TRBD1 on 6 matching bases. CDR3 length: 16 amino acids. Germline CDR1 LGHDT, CDR2 YNNKEL (reference sequence). V dropped 4 bases and J dropped 4 bases, with 16 bases sitting between them. DNA of the CDR3: TGTGCCAGCAGCCCAGCTACAGGGCGCCCCACCGGGGAGCTGTTTTTT. This sequence encodes CASSPATGRPTGELFF.

The table lists this clonotype with many counts. The chain recombines TRBV3-1 with TRBJ1-1; 8 bases are shared with TRBD1. Germline V gives CDR1 LGHDT, CDR2 YNNKEL (reference sequence). V lost 6 bases to trimming and J lost 5 bases; unmatched junction nucleotides: 5. This CDR3 region has 13 residues. DNA for the CDR3: TGTGCCAGCAGGGCAGGGGGCGGGACTGAAGCTTTCTTT. Amino acids: CASRAGGGTEAFF. The full variable domain, in which reference TRBV3-1 and TRBJ1-1 provide the parts outside the CDR3, is DTAVSQTPKYLVTQMGNDKSIKCEQNLGHDTMYWYKQDSKKFLKIMFSYNNKELIINETVPNRFSPKSPDKAHLNLHINSLELGDSAVYFCASRAGGGTEAFFGQGTRLTVV.

This clonotype occurred many times. The chain carries TRBV28 and TRBJ2-3, with 12 bases aligning to TRBD2. With 4 bases clipped from V and 2 bases from J, the junction kept 13 bases outside the gene matches. The CDR3 spans 19 residues. Germline lookup yields CDR1 MDHEN and CDR2 SYDVKM. The chain's CDR3 is CASSYSLGLAGHSTDTQYF. The DNA of the CDR3 is TGTGCCAGCAGTTATTCACTAGGACTAGCGGGGCATTCCACAGATACGCAGTATTTT.

This clonotype was counted a few times. The gene calls are TRBV20-1 and TRBJ1-5; D is unresolved. The V end was cut by 7 bases, the J end by 0 bases, with 13 bases between. From germline, CDR1 is DFQATT and CDR2 SNEGSKA (reference sequence). The CDR3 sequence is 14 residues long. DNA of the CDR3: TGCAGTGTCCCCGAGCAGCCTAGCAATCAGCCCCAGCATTTT. This sequence encodes CSVPEQPSNQPQHF.

This clonotype was observed a few times. This rearrangement joins TRBV3-1 to TRBJ1-5; D may be TRBD1 (5 bases). CDR1 LGHDT and CDR2 YNNKEL come from the germline V gene (reference sequence). The CDR3 has 14 amino acids. V dropped 1 base and J dropped 5 bases, with 9 bases sitting between them. CDR3 residues: CASSQVPGYQPQHF. CDR3 nucleotides: TGTGCCAGCAGCCAAGTTCCAGGGTATCAGCCCCAGCATTTT.

This clonotype has just a few counts. V usage is TRBV7-3 and J usage is TRBJ2-1; 9 bases align to TRBD2. Germline V gene data show CDR1 as SGHTA and CDR2 as FQGTGA. The CDR3 extends over 16 amino acids. V trimming: 5 bases; J trimming: 7 bases; junction bases outside the gene matches: 12. In nucleotides, the CDR3 is TGTGCCAGCAGCGTAGAGCCGGGACTAGCTGTGAATGAGCAGTTCTTC. Translation: CASSVEPGLAVNEQFF. The complete variable domain, with remaining parts taken from reference TRBV7-3 and TRBJ2-1, reads GAGVSQTPSNKVTEKGKYVELRCDPISGHTALYWYRQSLGQGPEFLIYFQGTGAADDSGLPNDRFFAVRPEGSVSTLKIQRTERGDSAVYLCASSVEPGLAVNEQFFGPGTRLTVL.

This clonotype was picked up a small number of times. The chain uses TRBV5-1 and TRBJ2-6; D unclear. This CDR3 region has 16 residues. Trimming took 4 bases from V and 1 from J, leaving 12 bases between them. From germline, CDR1 is SGHRS and CDR2 YFSETQ. DNA for the CDR3: TGCGCCAGCAGCCGCTATCGCGGATCTGGGGCCAACGTCCTGACTTTC. It translates to CASSRYRGSGANVLTF.

A note on this clonotype: This may be a read error, as it is one base from a much larger clone. The chain employs TRBV2 and TRBJ1-2, with 7 nucleotides matching TRBD1. CDR3 length equals 14 residues. Germline V CDR1 and CDR2: SNHLY, FYNNEI. J gave up 7 bases and V 7 bases, and 12 bases lay outside the gene matches. In DNA form, the CDR3 reads TGTGCCAGCAACGAACATAGACAGGGAGGTGGCTACACCTTC. Its translation is CASNEHRQGGGYTF. The full variable domain, its missing parts supplied by reference TRBV2 and TRBJ1-2, is EPEVTQTPSHQVTQMGQEVILRCVPISNHLYFYWYRQILGQKVEFLVSFYNNEISEKSEIFDDQFSVERPDGSNFTLKIRSTKLEDSAMYFCASNEHRQGGGYTFGSGTRLTVV.

The chain carries TRBV10-2 and TRBJ2-1, with D tentatively TRBD2 (6 bases). The CDR3 has 14 residues. Trimming pared 2 bases from V and 2 bases from J, leaving 7 bases between. The V gene's germline CDR1 is WSHSY and CDR2 SAAADI. Here the CDR3 reads CASSEGLPYNEQFF. CDR3 nucleotide sequence: TGCGCCAGCAGTGAGGGACTACCCTACAATGAGCAGTTCTTC.

This clonotype was counted between two and nine times. The DNA for the CDR3 is TGTGCCAGCAGCTTACGGGAGAGGTACGAGCAGTACTTC. The encoded protein is CASSLRERYEQYF. The rearrangement links TRBV7-8 to TRBJ2-7, with D maybe TRBD2 (6 bases). Germline values: CDR1 SGHVS, CDR2 FQNEAQ. The CDR3 contains 13 residues. V lost 2 bases and J lost 4, with 9 bases in between.

This clonotype occurred many times. This chain uses TRBV30 with TRBJ1-5; the D gene is possibly TRBD1 (5 bases). The CDR3 contains 14 residues. V was shortened by 2 bases and J by 0 bases, with 8 bases between the two germline ends. Germline V gene sequence: CDR1 GTSNPN, CDR2 SVGIG (reference sequence). CDR3 DNA: TGTGCCTGGAGTTGGGGCAGTAGCAATCAGCCCCAGCATTTT. Its translation: CAWSWGSSNQPQHF.

This chain joins TRBV4-2 and TRBJ2-5; maybe TRBD1 (5 bases). The V gene lost 0 bases and the J gene lost 4 bases, with 12 bases spanning the gap. From germline, CDR1 is LGHNA and CDR2 YNFKEQ. The CDR3 runs 15 residues. The CDR3 is CASSQEASGLETQYF. Written as DNA, the CDR3 is TGTGCCAGCAGCCAAGAAGCGTCAGGGCTAGAGACCCAGTACTTC.

This clonotype was seen at least ten times. The chain links TRBV19 to TRBJ1-1, with a possible D match to TRBD1 (6 bases). The CDR3 sequence is 14 residues long. Germline V CDR1 and CDR2: LNHDA, SQIVND (reference sequence). V lost 5 bases, J lost 6 bases, and 16 bases lay in between. The CDR3 reads CASSATGMVSEAFF. DNA for the CDR3: TGTGCCAGTAGTGCCACAGGGATGGTGTCTGAAGCTTTCTTT. Filled out from reference TRBV19 and TRBJ1-1, the complete variable domain reads DGGITQSPKYLFRKEGQNVTLSCEQNLNHDAMYWYRQDPGQGLRLIYYSQIVNDFQKGDIAEGYSVSREKKESFPLTVTSAQKNPTAFYLCASSATGMVSEAFFGQGTRLTVV.

There are many counts of this clonotype. This sequence joins TRBV27 and TRBJ2-7, with D possibly being TRBD1 or TRBD2 (5 bases each). V was clipped by 2 bases and J by 7 bases, with 12 bases between them. The CDR3 consists of 13 residues. CDR1 and CDR2 from the germline V gene are MNHEY and SMNVEV (reference sequence). This CDR3 reads CASSLRQWGEQYF. The CDR3 region has the DNA TGTGCCAGCAGTTTACGGCAGTGGGGGGAGCAGTACTTC.